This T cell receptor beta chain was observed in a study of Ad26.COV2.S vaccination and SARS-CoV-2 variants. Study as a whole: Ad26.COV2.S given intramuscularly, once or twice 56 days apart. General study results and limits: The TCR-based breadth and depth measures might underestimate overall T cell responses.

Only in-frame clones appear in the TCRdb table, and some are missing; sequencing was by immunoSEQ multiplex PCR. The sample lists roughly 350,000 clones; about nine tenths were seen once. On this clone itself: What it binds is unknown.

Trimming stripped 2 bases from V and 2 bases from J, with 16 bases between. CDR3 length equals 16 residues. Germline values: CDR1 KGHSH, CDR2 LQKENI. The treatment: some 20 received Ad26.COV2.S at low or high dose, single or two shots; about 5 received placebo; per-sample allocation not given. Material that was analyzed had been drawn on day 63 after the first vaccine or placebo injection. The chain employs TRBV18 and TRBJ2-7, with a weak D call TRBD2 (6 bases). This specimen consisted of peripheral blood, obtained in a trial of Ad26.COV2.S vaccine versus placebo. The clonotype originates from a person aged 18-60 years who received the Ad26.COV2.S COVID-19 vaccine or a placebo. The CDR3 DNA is TGTGCCAGCTCACCAGAAGGGGCGGGACGCCCCTACGAGCAGTACTTC. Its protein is CASSPEGAGRPYEQYF.